Listed here are 10 T cell receptor beta chains from one sample, sequenced in a study of blood T cells in healthy people across ages. A second roughly 7 to 11 cycle PCR used barcoded and J-beta primers. TCRdb recomputed calls from the 5' RACE reads with MiXCR, one row per CDR3 protein. The table has just under 900,000 distinct CDR3 sequences, more than 25% seen once; the top ten hold roughly a sixth. Specimen: blood. The receptors originated from a woman older than 75 in good health.

This clonotype was detected only a few times. Here the CDR3 DNA reads TGTGCCAGTAGTATAGGACTAGTGGGGGGAAATTACAATGAGCAGTTCTTC. It is translated as CASSIGLVGGNYNEQFF. The V gene is TRBV19, the J gene TRBJ2-1; tentatively, D is TRBD2 (6 bases). Germline V gives CDR1 LNHDA, CDR2 SQIVND (reference sequence). This CDR3 has 17 amino acids. V dropped 1 base and J dropped 4 bases, with 17 bases sitting between them. The variable domain in full, completed from reference TRBV19 and TRBJ2-1, reads DGGITQSPKYLFRKEGQNVTLSCEQNLNHDAMYWYRQDPGQGLRLIYYSQIVNDFQKGDIAEGYSVSREKKESFPLTVTSAQKNPTAFYLCASSIGLVGGNYNEQFFGPGTRLTVL.

V gene TRBV6-6 combines with J gene TRBJ1-2; D is perhaps TRBD1 (5 bases). CDR3 length equals 15 residues. Trimming cost V 6 bases and J 2 bases, with 16 bases left between them. Germline assignment: CDR1 MNHNY and CDR2 SVGAGI (reference sequence). CDR3: CASRTSPGRNYGYTF. The DNA of the CDR3 is TGTGCCAGCAGAACTTCACCGGGACGGAACTATGGCTACACCTTC.

The rearrangement links TRBV6-1 to TRBJ2-5; TRBD1 matches at 10 bases. V lost 5 bases to trimming and J lost 2 bases; unmatched junction nucleotides: 14. CDR1 MNHNS and CDR2 SASEGT come from the germline V gene. The CDR3 has 18 residues. The CDR3 sequence: CASSRSFGQGGEQETQYF. CDR3 nucleotides: TGTGCCAGCAGTCGTTCATTTGGACAGGGGGGGGAACAAGAGACCCAGTACTTC.

This clonotype was picked up one time. A much larger clone is a single base away; this may be a read error. CDR3 coding DNA: TGTGCCAGCAGAATCAGACGTAGCACAGATACGCAGTATTTT. This gives the protein CASRIRRSTDTQYF. The genes are TRBV2 and TRBJ2-3; D is undetermined. The V end lost 6 bases, the J end lost 0 bases, and 10 bases lay between the germline ends. Germline assignment: CDR1 SNHLY and CDR2 FYNNEI. The CDR3 totals 14 residues.

This clonotype has at least ten counts. V gene TRBV4-2 combines with J gene TRBJ2-5, with TRBD1 identical over 9 bases. Trimming at V came to 2 bases and at J to 2 bases, leaving 15 bases not matched to a gene. Germline CDR1 is LGHNA and CDR2 is YNFKEQ. This CDR3 comprises 19 residues. CDR3 residues: CASSQPLWTGEFKQETQYF. The CDR3 DNA reads as TGTGCCAGCAGCCAACCCCTCTGGACAGGGGAGTTTAAGCAAGAGACCCAGTACTTC.

There are many counts of this clonotype. The V gene is TRBV2, the J gene TRBJ2-3; 9 nucleotides agree with TRBD1. Germline V gene lookup returns CDR1 SNHLY and CDR2 FYNNEI. V dropped 6 bases and J dropped 4; count of bases not matched to a gene: 5. The CDR3 is 14 residues long. In DNA form, the CDR3 reads TGTGCCAGCAGCCTACAGGGGGCCTCAGATACGCAGTATTTT. The encoded protein is CASSLQGASDTQYF. The full variable domain, rest sourced from reference TRBV2 and TRBJ2-3, is EPEVTQTPSHQVTQMGQEVILRCVPISNHLYFYWYRQILGQKVEFLVSFYNNEISEKSEIFDDQFSVERPDGSNFTLKIRSTKLEDSAMYFCASSLQGASDTQYFGPGTRLTVL.

V usage is TRBV5-1 and J usage is TRBJ2-4, with D possibly TRBD2 on 6 matching bases. V lost 0 bases and J lost 13, with 17 bases in between. Looked up from germline, CDR1 is SGHRS and CDR2 is YFSETQ. This CDR3 has 14 amino acids. The CDR3 here is CASSLGTTSEEQYF. Written as DNA, the CDR3 is TGCGCCAGCAGCTTGGGGACTACCTCTGAAGAGCAGTACTTC.

In this sample, this clonotype turned up once. The V and J genes are TRBV7-9 and TRBJ2-1, with 11 bases that match TRBD2. This CDR3 is built from 16 residues. V shed 6 bases, J shed 7 bases, and the junction held 11 bases outside the gene matches. Germline CDR1 is SEHNR and CDR2 is FQNEAQ (reference sequence). The DNA for the CDR3 is TGTGCCAGCAGGTCTACTAGCGGGAGCACCGGGAATGAGCAGTTCTTC. Translated, it gives CASRSTSGSTGNEQFF. Looking up the rest from reference TRBV7-9 and TRBJ2-1 gives the full variable domain: DTGVSQNPRHKITKRGQNVTFRCDPISEHNRLYWYRQTLGQGPEFLTYFQNEAQLEKSRLLSDRFSAERPKGSFSTLEIQRTEQGDSAMYLCASRSTSGSTGNEQFFGPGTRLTVL.

With respect to this clonotype: Mismatch with germline at one junction end may stem from a read error. The chain is built from TRBV12-3 or TRBV12-4 and TRBJ2-3; D remains unclear. The CDR3 is made up of 14 amino acids. As DNA, the CDR3 is TGTGCCAGCAGTTTTAAACTGCCCACAGATGCGCAGTATTTT. Translation gives CASSFKLPTDAQYF.

This clonotype came up many times. The V and J genes are TRBV12-3 or TRBV12-4 and TRBJ2-5; 9 nucleotides line up with TRBD1. The CDR3 covers 14 residues. With 6 bases clipped from V and 5 bases from J, the junction kept 7 bases outside the gene matches. For the CDR3, the DNA is TGTGCCAGCAGGGCGACGGGACAGGGCGAGACCCAGTACTTC. This encodes CASRATGQGETQYF.